Below are 22 T cell receptor beta chains sequenced from a single sample in a study of CD8 T cells in ankylosing spondylitis. TCRdb independently ran MiXCR on the 5' RACE reads; one entry per CDR3 protein. The sample has about 390,000 distinct CDR3 sequences; about a fifth are singletons. The study's findings and limits: Among TCR beta sequences, a motif of eight or nine highly homologous variants appeared characteristic of ankylosing spondylitis blood.

The antigens of these receptors remain unknown. The specimen was blood, either unsorted or a sorted T cell fraction (not recorded which). All receptors come from a male donor with ankylosing spondylitis.

This clonotype was counted once. This chain joins TRBV2 and TRBJ2-2; D is possibly TRBD1 (6 bases). The CDR3 covers 14 residues. Germline CDR1 is SNHLY and CDR2 is FYNNEI. V shed 4 bases and J shed 0 bases, with 6 bases lying between them. The CDR3 is CASSGQANTGELFF. CDR3 bases: TGTGCCAGCAGTGGACAGGCGAACACCGGGGAGCTGTTTTTT.

This clonotype was detected a few times. The chain uses TRBV12-3 or TRBV12-4 and TRBJ2-5; D gene unclear. Trimming pared 4 bases from V and 4 bases from J, leaving 13 bases between. The CDR3 runs to 14 residues. CDR3: CASSSPSWIETQYF. CDR3 nucleotide sequence: TGTGCCAGCAGTTCCCCGTCATGGATAGAGACCCAGTACTTC.

The chain links TRBV28 to TRBJ2-4; maybe TRBD2 (5 bases). The germline V and J ends were trimmed by 6 bases and 1 base, with 19 bases remaining between them. CDR1 and CDR2 (germline): MDHEN, SYDVKM. The CDR3 has 17 residues. DNA of the CDR3: TGTGCCAGCAGGGAGCCCGGGGTGGGTTATGCCAAAAACATTCAGTACTTC. This gives the protein CASREPGVGYAKNIQYF.

A few counts support this clonotype. The chain is built from TRBV5-1 and TRBJ2-1; TRBD2 is a possible D gene (5 bases). Germline CDR1 SGHRS, CDR2 YFSETQ. With 4 bases removed from V and 4 bases from J, the gap between germline ends came to 9 bases. CDR3 size: 13 residues. As DNA, the CDR3 is TGCGCCAGCAGCACTAGACTTTACAATGAGCAGTTCTTC. Amino acids: CASSTRLYNEQFF.

There are a few counts of this clonotype. This chain links TRBV19 with TRBJ2-7; 8 bases line up with TRBD2. Germline CDR1 and CDR2: LNHDA and SQIVND (reference sequence). The junction had 11 bases not matched to a gene; V was cut back by 10 bases and J by 3 bases. CDR3 length: 14 amino acids. The CDR3 here is CATRRTSSVYEQYF. The CDR3 region has the DNA TGTGCCACCCGCCGGACTAGCAGCGTCTACGAGCAGTACTTC.

This clonotype turned up a few times. The chain uses TRBV4-1 and TRBJ1-2, with 9 bases fitting TRBD1. The V gene end was trimmed by 4 bases and the J gene end by 4 bases; junction bases not matched to a gene: 7. CDR1 is MGHRA and CDR2 is YSYEKL in the germline V gene. The CDR3 has 15 residues. The DNA for the CDR3 is TGCGCCAGCAGCCCAGGGGGACAGGGTCCCTATGGCTACACCTTC. This gives the protein CASSPGGQGPYGYTF.

The table lists this clonotype with a few counts. CDR3: CASGVAGRGYEQYF. The CDR3 nucleotides are TGTGCCAGCGGTGTAGCGGGACGGGGATACGAGCAGTACTTC. This chain connects TRBV2 to TRBJ2-7; 8 bases are a match to TRBD2. The CDR3 has 14 amino acids. The trim removed 8 bases at V and 4 bases at J, leaving 10 bases unmatched. The germline gives CDR1 SNHLY, CDR2 FYNNEI.

The chain links TRBV7-3 to TRBJ2-3; perhaps TRBD1 as D (6 bases). Deletions cut 3 bases from V and 0 bases from J, with 19 bases between. This CDR3 is built from 18 residues. Germline values: CDR1 SGHTA, CDR2 FQGTGA. DNA for the CDR3: TGTGCCAGCAGCTTTCACGTATCAGGGGAGAGAAGCACAGATACGCAGTATTTT. Translated, it gives CASSFHVSGERSTDTQYF.

The table lists this clonotype with a few counts. The V gene is TRBV10-3, the J gene TRBJ2-7, with 15 positions matching TRBD2. Germline-derived CDR1 and CDR2 are ENHRY and SYGVKD. The CDR3 has 20 amino acids. The junction had 11 bases not matched to a gene; V was cut back by 0 bases and J by 2 bases. The CDR3 bases are TGTGCCATCAGTGAGTCGACCGGCGGGACTAGCGGGAGGACCGCCTACGAGCAGTACTTC. This translates into CAISESTGGTSGRTAYEQYF.

This chain joins TRBV6-2 or TRBV6-3 and TRBJ2-3; 9 bases are shared with TRBD2. The CDR3 extends over 19 amino acids. V lost 0 bases to trimming and J lost 1 base; unmatched junction nucleotides: 11. CDR1 and CDR2 (germline): MNHEY, SVGEGT. The CDR3 region is CASSYSTKAGGQRTDTQYF. For the CDR3, the DNA is TGTGCCAGCAGTTACTCAACTAAAGCGGGAGGTCAACGCACAGATACGCAGTATTTT.

In its sample, this clonotype was seen a few times. The rearrangement links TRBV12-3 or TRBV12-4 to TRBJ1-1; no reliable D call. V dropped 6 bases and J dropped 6 bases, with 14 bases sitting between them. CDR3 length: 13 residues. The DNA of the CDR3 is TGTGCCAGCAGGACGCGTCTGGGCCCTGAAGCTTTCTTT. Residues: CASRTRLGPEAFF.

This clonotype was seen a handful of times. The J gene is TRBJ2-1, the V gene TRBV7-2; D not certain. The V gene lost 1 base and the J gene lost 2 bases, with 9 bases spanning the gap. Germline CDR1 and CDR2: SGHTA and FQGNSA. The CDR3 covers 15 residues. The CDR3: CASSLEARTYNEQFF. The CDR3 region has the DNA TGTGCCAGCAGCTTAGAGGCTAGGACCTACAATGAGCAGTTCTTC.

The gene calls are TRBV20-1 and TRBJ2-7, with 8 bases fitting TRBD2. Germline loops: CDR1 DFQATT, CDR2 SNEGSKA (reference sequence). Losses at the gene ends were 4 bases for V and 2 bases for J; bases not matched to a gene: 7. There are 14 residues in the CDR3. This chain's CDR3 is CSANPGTRTYEQYF. DNA of the CDR3: TGCAGTGCTAACCCCGGGACTAGGACCTACGAGCAGTACTTC.

This CDR3 reads CASSRPVGGVGEQYF. CDR3 DNA: TGTGCCAGCAGCCGACCGGTGGGCGGTGTGGGCGAGCAGTACTTC. This chain joins TRBV4-2 and TRBJ2-7; no reliable D call. The germline CDR1 and CDR2 sequences are LGHNA and YNFKEQ. The CDR3 sequence is 15 residues long. The V and J ends lost 4 bases and 6 bases respectively, with 19 bases between them.

This clonotype has only a few counts. The chain recombines TRBV20-1 with TRBJ2-1; the match to TRBD2 covers 7 bases. This CDR3 is 12 amino acids long. Germline V gene data show CDR1 as DFQATT and CDR2 as SNEGSKA (reference sequence). Unmatched junction bases numbered 15, after V lost 6 bases and J lost 16 bases. CDR3 loop: CSAPRGLAVSFF. The CDR3 DNA is TGCAGTGCGCCCCGCGGGCTAGCGGTTTCATTCTTC.

V gene TRBV5-1 combines with J gene TRBJ1-1; 9 bases match TRBD1. The germline CDR1 and CDR2 sequences are SGHRS and YFSETQ. The V segment lost 3 bases and the J segment 6 bases; nucleotides outside the gene matches: 9. The CDR3 sequence is 15 residues long. CDR3 nucleotides: TGCGCCAGCAGCTGGGGGGACAGGGATTCCCCTGAAGCTTTCTTT. This translates into CASSWGDRDSPEAFF.

This rearrangement joins TRBV28 to TRBJ2-7; 7 bases are a match to TRBD1. Looked up from germline, CDR1 is MDHEN and CDR2 is SYDVKM. This CDR3 contains 12 residues. Losses at the gene ends were 8 bases for V and 4 bases for J; bases not matched to a gene: 5. CDR3 nucleotide sequence: TGTGCCAGCCCGGGACAGACTTACGAGCAGTACTTC. Amino acid sequence: CASPGQTYEQYF.

The chain links TRBV5-1 to TRBJ2-7, with 8 nucleotides matching TRBD2. V shed 7 bases and J 5 bases; nucleotides not matched to a gene: 11. The germline CDR1 and CDR2 sequences are SGHRS and YFSETQ. The CDR3 totals 14 residues. In DNA form, the CDR3 reads TGCGCCAGCGCGGGGGTAGCGGGAAATGACGAGCAGTACTTC. This translates into CASAGVAGNDEQYF.

The rearrangement uses TRBV29-1 and TRBJ2-7, with TRBD2 as a possible D gene (6 bases). V shed 7 bases and J shed 1 base, with 11 bases lying between them. This CDR3 is built from 12 residues. The germline gives CDR1 SQVTM, CDR2 ANQGSEA. The CDR3 reads CSGGETSYEQYF. The CDR3 DNA reads as TGCAGCGGGGGGGAAACTTCCTACGAGCAGTACTTC.

The rearrangement links TRBV4-1 to TRBJ2-6; the D gene is possibly TRBD2 (6 bases). Trimming removed 6 bases from V and 1 base from J, with 16 bases in between. The length of the CDR3 is 17 residues. Looked up from germline, CDR1 is MGHRA and CDR2 is YSYEKL. CDR3 coding DNA: TGCGCCAGCAGTCGGAATGACGGGAGATCTGGGGCCAACGTCCTGACTTTC. Its translation is CASSRNDGRSGANVLTF.

This chain uses TRBV27 with TRBJ2-1; perhaps D is TRBD1 or TRBD2 (5 bases each). V dropped 6 bases and J dropped 8 bases, with 20 bases sitting between them. The CDR3 is 15 amino acids. CDR1 MNHEY and CDR2 SMNVEV come from the germline V gene (reference sequence). The CDR3 DNA reads TGTGCCAGCAGCCAAAGGACGGGACCGGGTTATGAGCAGTTCTTC. Amino acid sequence: CASSQRTGPGYEQFF.

V gene TRBV28 combines with J gene TRBJ1-6; no reliable D call. This CDR3 has 16 residues. V was cut by 2 bases and J by 0 bases, with 8 bases left in between. Germline V lookup: CDR1 MDHEN, CDR2 SYDVKM. The CDR3 DNA sequence: TGTGCCAGCAGTTTAGGTCAGAGCTCCTATAATTCACCCCTCCACTTT. This encodes CASSLGQSSYNSPLHF.